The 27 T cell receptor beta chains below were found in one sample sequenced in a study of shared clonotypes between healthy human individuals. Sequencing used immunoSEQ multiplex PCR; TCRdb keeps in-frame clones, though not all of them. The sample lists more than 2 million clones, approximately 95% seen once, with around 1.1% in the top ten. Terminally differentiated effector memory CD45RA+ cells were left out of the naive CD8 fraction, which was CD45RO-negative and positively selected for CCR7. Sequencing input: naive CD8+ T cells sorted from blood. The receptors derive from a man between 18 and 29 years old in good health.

The CDR3 coding sequence is TGTGCCAGCCGACCCACAGGGGGCGGAAACACCATATATTTT. Protein: CASRPTGGGNTIYF. V usage is TRBV27 and J usage is TRBJ1-3; TRBD1 agrees at 9 bases. The CDR3 contains 14 residues. The junction had 6 bases not matched to a gene; V was cut back by 8 bases and J by 4 bases. Germline assignment: CDR1 MNHEY and CDR2 SMNVEV (reference sequence).

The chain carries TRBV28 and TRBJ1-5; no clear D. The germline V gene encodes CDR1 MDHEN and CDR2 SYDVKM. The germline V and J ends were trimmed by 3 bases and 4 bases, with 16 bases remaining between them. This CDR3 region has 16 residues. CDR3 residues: CASSFLGGFENQPQHF. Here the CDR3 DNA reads TGTGCCAGCAGTTTCCTGGGCGGGTTTGAAAATCAGCCCCAGCATTTT.

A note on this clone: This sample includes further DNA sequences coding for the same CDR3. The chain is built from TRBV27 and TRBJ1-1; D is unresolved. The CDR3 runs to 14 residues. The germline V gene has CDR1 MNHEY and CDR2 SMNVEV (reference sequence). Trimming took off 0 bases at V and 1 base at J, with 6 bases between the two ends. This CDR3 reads CASSLSSGNTEAFF. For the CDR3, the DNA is TGTGCCAGCAGTTTATCGAGTGGGAACACTGAAGCTTTCTTT.

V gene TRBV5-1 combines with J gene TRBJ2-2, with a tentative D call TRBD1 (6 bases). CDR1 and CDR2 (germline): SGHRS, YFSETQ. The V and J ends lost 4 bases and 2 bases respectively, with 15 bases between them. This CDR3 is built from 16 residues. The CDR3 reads CASSPGQPLNTGELFF. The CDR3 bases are TGCGCCAGCAGCCCCGGACAGCCACTTAACACCGGGGAGCTGTTTTTT.

CDR3 bases: TGTGCCAGCAGTGTAAGGTTTCCTGAAGCTTTCTTT. Its protein product is CASSVRFPEAFF. V is TRBV6-1 and J is TRBJ1-1; D gene uncertain. The CDR3 consists of 12 residues. Per germline, CDR1 MNHNS and CDR2 SASEGT. The V end lost 4 bases, the J end lost 6 bases, and 9 bases lay between the germline ends.

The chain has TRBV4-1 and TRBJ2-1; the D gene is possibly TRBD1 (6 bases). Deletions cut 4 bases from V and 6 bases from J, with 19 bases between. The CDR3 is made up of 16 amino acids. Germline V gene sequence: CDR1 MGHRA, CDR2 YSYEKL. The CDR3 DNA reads TGCGCCAGCAGCCCCCCCTCGCCAGGGGCGGTCAATGAGCAGTTCTTC. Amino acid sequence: CASSPPSPGAVNEQFF.

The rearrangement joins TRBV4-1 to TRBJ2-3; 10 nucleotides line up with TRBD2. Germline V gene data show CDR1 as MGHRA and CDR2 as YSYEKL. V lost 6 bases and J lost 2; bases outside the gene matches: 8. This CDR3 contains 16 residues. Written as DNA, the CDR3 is TGCGCCAGCAGGGGGGCTAGCGGGGGCCCCACAGATACGCAGTATTTT. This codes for CASRGASGGPTDTQYF.

The CDR3 is CASSGFRGTEAFF. The CDR3 region has the DNA TGTGCCAGCAGCGGTTTCAGGGGAACTGAAGCTTTCTTT. V is TRBV5-4 and J is TRBJ1-1; a possible D gene is TRBD1 (6 bases). Germline CDR1 is SGHNT and CDR2 is YYREEE (reference sequence). Trimming left V 4 bases short and J 5 bases short, with 12 bases between. The CDR3 is 13 residues long.

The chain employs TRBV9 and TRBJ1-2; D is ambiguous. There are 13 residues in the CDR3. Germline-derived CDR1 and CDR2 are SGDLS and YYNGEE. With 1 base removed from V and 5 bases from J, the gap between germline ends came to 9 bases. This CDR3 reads CASSVNNRYGYTF. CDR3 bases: TGTGCCAGCAGCGTAAATAACAGATATGGCTACACCTTC.

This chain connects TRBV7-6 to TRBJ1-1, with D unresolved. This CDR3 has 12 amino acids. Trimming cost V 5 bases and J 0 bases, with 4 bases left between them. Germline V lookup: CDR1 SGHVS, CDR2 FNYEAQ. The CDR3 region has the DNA TGTGCCAGCAGCAAAATGAACACTGAAGCTTTCTTT. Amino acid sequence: CASSKMNTEAFF.

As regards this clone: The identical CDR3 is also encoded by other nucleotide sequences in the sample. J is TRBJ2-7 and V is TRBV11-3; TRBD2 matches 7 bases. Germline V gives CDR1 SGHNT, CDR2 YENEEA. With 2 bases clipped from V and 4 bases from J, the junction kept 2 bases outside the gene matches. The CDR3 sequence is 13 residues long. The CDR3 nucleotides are TGTGCCAGCAGCTTAACCGGGGGGTACGAGCAGTACTTC. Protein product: CASSLTGGYEQYF.

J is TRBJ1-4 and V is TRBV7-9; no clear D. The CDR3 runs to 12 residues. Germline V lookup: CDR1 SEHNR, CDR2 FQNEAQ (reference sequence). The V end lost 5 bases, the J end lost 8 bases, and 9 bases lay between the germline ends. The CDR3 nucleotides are TGTGCCAGCAGCCAAACATTCGAAAAACTGTTTTTT. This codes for CASSQTFEKLFF.

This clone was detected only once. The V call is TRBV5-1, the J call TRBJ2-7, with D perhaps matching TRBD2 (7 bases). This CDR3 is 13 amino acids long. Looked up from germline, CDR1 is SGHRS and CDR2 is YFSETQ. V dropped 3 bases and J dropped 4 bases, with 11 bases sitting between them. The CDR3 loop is CASSSRGAYEQYF. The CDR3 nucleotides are TGCGCCAGCAGCTCCCGGGGGGCTTACGAGCAGTACTTC.

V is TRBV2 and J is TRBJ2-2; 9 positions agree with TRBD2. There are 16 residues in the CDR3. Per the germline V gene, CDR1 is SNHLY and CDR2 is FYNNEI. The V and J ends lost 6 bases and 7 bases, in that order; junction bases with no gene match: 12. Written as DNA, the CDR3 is TGTGCCAGCAGCGGACTGGCGGGGGGGCCTAGCGGGGAGCTGTTTTTT. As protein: CASSGLAGGPSGELFF. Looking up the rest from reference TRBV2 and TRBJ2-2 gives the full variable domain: EPEVTQTPSHQVTQMGQEVILRCVPISNHLYFYWYRQILGQKVEFLVSFYNNEISEKSEIFDDQFSVERPDGSNFTLKIRSTKLEDSAMYFCASSGLAGGPSGELFFGEGSRLTVL.

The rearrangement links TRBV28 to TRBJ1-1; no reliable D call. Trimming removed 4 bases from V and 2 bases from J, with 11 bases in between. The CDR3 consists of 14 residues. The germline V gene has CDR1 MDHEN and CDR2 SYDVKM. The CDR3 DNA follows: TGTGCCAGCAGTTCGGCAGATGTTAACACTGAAGCTTTCTTT. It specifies CASSSADVNTEAFF.

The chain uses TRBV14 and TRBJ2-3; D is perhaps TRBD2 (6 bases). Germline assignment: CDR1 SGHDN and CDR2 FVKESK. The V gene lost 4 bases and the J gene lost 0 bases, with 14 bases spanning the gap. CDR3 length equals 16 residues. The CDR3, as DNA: TGTGCCAGCAGCCCCCATAGCGGACTTAGCACAGATACGCAGTATTTT. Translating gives CASSPHSGLSTDTQYF.

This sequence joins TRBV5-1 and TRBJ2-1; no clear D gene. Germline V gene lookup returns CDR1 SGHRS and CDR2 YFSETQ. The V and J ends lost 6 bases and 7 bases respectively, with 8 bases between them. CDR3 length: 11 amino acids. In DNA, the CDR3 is TGCGCCAGCAACGGTGGGAATGAGCAGTTCTTC. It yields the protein CASNGGNEQFF.

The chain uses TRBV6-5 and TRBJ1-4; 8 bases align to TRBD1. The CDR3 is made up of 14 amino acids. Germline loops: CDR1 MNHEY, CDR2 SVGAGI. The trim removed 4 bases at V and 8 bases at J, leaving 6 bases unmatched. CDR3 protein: CASSSGAGGEKLFF. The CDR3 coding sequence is TGTGCCAGCAGTTCCGGGGCAGGGGGCGAAAAACTGTTTTTT.

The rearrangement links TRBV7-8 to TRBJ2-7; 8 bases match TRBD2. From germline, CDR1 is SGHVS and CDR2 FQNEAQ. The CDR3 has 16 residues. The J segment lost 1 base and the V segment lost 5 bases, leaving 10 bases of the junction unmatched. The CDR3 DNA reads TGTGCCAGCAGCCCCAGTTATAGCGGGGAGTCCTACGAGCAGTACTTC. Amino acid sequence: CASSPSYSGESYEQYF.

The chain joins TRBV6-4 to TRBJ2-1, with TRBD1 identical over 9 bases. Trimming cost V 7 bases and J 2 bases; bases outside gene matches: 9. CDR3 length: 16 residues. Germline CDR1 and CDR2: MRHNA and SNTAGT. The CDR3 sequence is CASTEQGALTYNEQFF. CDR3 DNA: TGTGCCAGCACCGAACAGGGGGCGCTTACCTACAATGAGCAGTTCTTC.

The CDR3 protein is CASSQDVKQEGFGNQPQHF. The DNA of the CDR3 is TGCGCCAGCAGCCAAGATGTAAAACAGGAAGGGTTTGGCAATCAGCCCCAGCATTTT. The rearrangement links TRBV4-3 to TRBJ1-5; perhaps TRBD1 as D (5 bases). V dropped 0 bases and J dropped 2 bases, with 20 bases sitting between them. Germline CDR1 reads LGHNA; CDR2 reads YSLEER. This CDR3 is built from 19 residues.

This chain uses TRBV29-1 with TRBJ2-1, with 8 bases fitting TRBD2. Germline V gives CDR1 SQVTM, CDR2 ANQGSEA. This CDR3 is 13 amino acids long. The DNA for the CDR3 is TGCAGTGCTGGACTAGCCACTGTAAATGAGCAGTTCTTC. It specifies CSAGLATVNEQFF.

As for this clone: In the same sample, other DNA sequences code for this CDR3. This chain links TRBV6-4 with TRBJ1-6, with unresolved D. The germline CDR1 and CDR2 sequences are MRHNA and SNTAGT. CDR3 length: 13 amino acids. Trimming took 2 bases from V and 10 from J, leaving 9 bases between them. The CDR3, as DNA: TGTGCCAGCAGTGACAGGGTCGGGTCACCCCTCCACTTT. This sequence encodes CASSDRVGSPLHF.

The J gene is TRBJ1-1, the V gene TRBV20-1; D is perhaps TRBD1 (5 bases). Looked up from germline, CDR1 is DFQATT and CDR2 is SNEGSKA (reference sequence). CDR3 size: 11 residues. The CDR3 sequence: CSGGQNTEAFF. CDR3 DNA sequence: TGCAGCGGAGGACAGAACACTGAAGCTTTCTTT.

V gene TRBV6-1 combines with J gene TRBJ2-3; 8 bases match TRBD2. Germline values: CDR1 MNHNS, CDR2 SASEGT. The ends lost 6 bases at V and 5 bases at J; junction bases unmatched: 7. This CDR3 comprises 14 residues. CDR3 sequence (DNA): TGTGCCAGCAGGGATAGCGGGACGGGAGATACGCAGTATTTT. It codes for CASRDSGTGDTQYF.

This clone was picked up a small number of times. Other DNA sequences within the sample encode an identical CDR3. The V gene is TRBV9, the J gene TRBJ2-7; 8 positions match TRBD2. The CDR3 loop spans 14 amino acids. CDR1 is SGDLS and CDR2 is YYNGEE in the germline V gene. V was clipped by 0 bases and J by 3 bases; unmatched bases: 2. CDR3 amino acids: CASSVEGTSYEQYF. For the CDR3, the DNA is TGTGCCAGCAGCGTAGAAGGGACTAGCTACGAGCAGTACTTC.

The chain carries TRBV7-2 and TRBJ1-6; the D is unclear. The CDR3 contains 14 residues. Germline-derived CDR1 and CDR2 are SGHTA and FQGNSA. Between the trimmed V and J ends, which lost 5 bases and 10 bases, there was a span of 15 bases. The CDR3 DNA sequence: TGTGCCAGCAGCCCTAATTGGCAGCAATCACCCCTCCACTTT. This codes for CASSPNWQQSPLHF. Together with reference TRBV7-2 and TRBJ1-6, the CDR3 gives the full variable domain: GAGVSQSPSNKVTEKGKDVELRCDPISGHTALYWYRQSLGQGLEFLIYFQGNSAPDKSGLPSDRFSAERTGGSVSTLTIQRTQQEDSAVYLCASSPNWQQSPLHFGNGTRLTVT.